This is a list of T cell receptor beta chains from one sample in a study of shared clonotypes between healthy human individuals. Clones were sequenced by immunoSEQ multiplex PCR, and TCRdb holds only the in-frame ones, with some missing. The table lists approximately 2,200,000 clones, about 93% of them singletons. Sequenced sample: naive CD8+ T cells from PBMCs. These receptors were collected from a man younger than 35 in good health. Some clones in this sample may be carry-over from other donors' samples. Each CDR3 is given with its conserved first and last residue. D genes are given only for firm matches. Size is stated for part of the rows, as once, few or many counts, or as a class when the clone is expanded.

J,D,V,size,DNA,CDR3
TRBJ2-3,NA,TRBV5-1,NA,TGCGCCAGCAGCATTACTAGTGCTACGCAGTATTTT,CASSITSATQYF
TRBJ2-3,TRBD1,TRBV7-9,NA,TGTGCCAGCAGCTTGGCTTTCCTGGACAGGGCCACAGATACGCAGTATTTT,CASSLAFLDRATDTQYF
TRBJ1-1,NA,TRBV7-8,once,TGTGCCAGTAGCTTAGATCAGGGAGGGTACACTGAAGCTTTCTTT,CASSLDQGGYTEAFF
TRBJ1-2,NA,TRBV7-3,few,TGTGCCAGCAGTCCCATCCCGGGAGACTATGGCTACACCTTC,CASSPIPGDYGYTF
TRBJ2-7,NA,TRBV9,NA,TGTGCCAGCAGCCTCGCCCCGGATAATCCCTACGAGCAGTACTTC,CASSLAPDNPYEQYF
TRBJ1-5,NA,TRBV19,NA,TGTGCCAGTAGTATATGGAGCAATCAGCCCCAGCATTTT,CASSIWSNQPQHF
TRBJ2-7,NA,TRBV18,NA,TGTGCCAGCTCACCACGGGACATGGGGAACGAGCAGTACTTC,CASSPRDMGNEQYF
TRBJ1-1,NA,TRBV28,NA,TGTGCCAGCAGCCTGGGCTCTGAAGCTTTCTTT,CASSLGSEAFF
TRBJ2-5,TRBD2,TRBV11-2,NA,TGTGCCAGCAGCTCCGGACTAGCTTTAGGAGAGACCCAGTACTTC,CASSSGLALGETQYF
TRBJ2-5,NA,TRBV7-6,NA,TGTGCCAGCAGGAGGACGATTCTTAGGGAGACCCAGTACTTC,CASRRTILRETQYF
TRBJ1-3,TRBD1,TRBV6-1,NA,TGTGCCAGCAGTGTCTTACGACAGGGGAAGGACACCATATATTTT,CASSVLRQGKDTIYF
TRBJ1-2,NA,TRBV30,NA,TGTGCCTGGGCCTACGGGACCCATAACTATGGCTACACCTTC,CAWAYGTHNYGYTF
TRBJ2-1,TRBD1,TRBV6-5,NA,TGTGCCAGCAGTCTCGGGACAGACAGTCCCAATGAGCAGTTCTTC,CASSLGTDSPNEQFF
TRBJ2-3,NA,TRBV11-1,NA,TGTGCCAGCAGCCTCGGGGAGGTCACAGATACGCAGTATTTT,CASSLGEVTDTQYF
TRBJ2-5,NA,TRBV7-2,NA,TGTGCCAGCAGCTTCGGGCTCGCCGGTGGGACCCAGTACTTC,CASSFGLAGGTQYF
TRBJ1-2,NA,TRBV7-9,NA,TGTGCCAGCAGCTCGGAGGATGGCTACACCTTC,CASSSEDGYTF
TRBJ2-1,TRBD2,TRBV7-6,NA,TGTGCCAGCAGCTCCTTGATCGGGAGGTATGAGCAGTTCTTC,CASSSLIGRYEQFF
TRBJ2-1,NA,TRBV18,NA,TGTGCCAGCTCACCATTAGCAGGGGATAATGAGCAGTTCTTC,CASSPLAGDNEQFF
TRBJ2-7,NA,TRBV2,NA,TGTGCCAGCAGTGAAGTGTCAGACTCCTACGAGCAGTACTTC,CASSEVSDSYEQYF
TRBJ1-1,NA,TRBV6-5,NA,TGTGCCAGTAGAGATTGGGGGGCGAACACTGAAGCTTTCTTT,CASRDWGANTEAFF
TRBJ1-1,NA,TRBV4-2,NA,TGTGCCAGCAGCCAAGTCAAAGGGTGGGGCACTGAAGCTTTCTTT,CASSQVKGWGTEAFF
TRBJ1-1,NA,TRBV7-9,NA,TGTGCCAGCAGCTCGGGCCCTTTGAACACTGAAGCTTTCTTT,CASSSGPLNTEAFF
TRBJ2-5,TRBD2,TRBV7-9,once,TGTGCCAGCAGCAAGGGACTAGCGGGGGAGACCCAGTACTTC,CASSKGLAGETQYF
TRBJ2-3,TRBD1,TRBV4-1,NA,TGCGCCAGCAGCCAAAACAGGGGGAGCACAGATACGCAGTATTTT,CASSQNRGSTDTQYF
TRBJ2-4,NA,TRBV6-1,NA,TGTGCCAGCAGTGAAGCGTGGCGTTCGTACTTC,CASSEAWRSYF
TRBJ1-3,NA,TRBV28,NA,TGTGCCAGCAGTTTATGGGGGGCTGGAAACACCATATATTTT,CASSLWGAGNTIYF
TRBJ2-5,TRBD1,TRBV7-9,NA,TGTGCCAGCAGCTCGATGGACAGGTTAGCCGATGAGACCCAGTACTTC,CASSSMDRLADETQYF
TRBJ1-4,NA,TRBV9,NA,TGTGCCAGCAGCCCGAGAGGGGGGGCACCTAATGAAAAACTGTTTTTT,CASSPRGGAPNEKLFF
TRBJ2-2,NA,TRBV18,NA,TGTGCCAGCTCACCCTTACAGGGCACCGGGGAGCTGTTTTTT,CASSPLQGTGELFF
TRBJ2-7,NA,TRBV11-2,NA,TGTGCCAGCAGCATCCTCCGAGTACCCTCCTACGAGCAGTACTTC,CASSILRVPSYEQYF
TRBJ2-1,TRBD2,TRBV7-9,once,TGTGCCAGCAGCTTCCCAAGGGGGCGTAGCGGGAGCTCCTACAATGAGCAGTTCTTC,CASSFPRGRSGSSYNEQFF
TRBJ2-5,NA,TRBV18,NA,TGTGCCAGCTCACCCGGACGAGCCTTAAGGGAGACCCAGTACTTC,CASSPGRALRETQYF
TRBJ1-1,NA,TRBV30,few,TGTGCCTGGAGTGCTTGGGGGACTGAAGCTTTCTTT,CAWSAWGTEAFF
TRBJ2-2,NA,TRBV5-8,NA,TGTGCCAGCAGCTTTCGGGGGCGGGACACCGGGGAGCTGTTTTTT,CASSFRGRDTGELFF
TRBJ2-1,TRBD2,TRBV27,NA,TGTGCCAGCAACTTGCGGGAGGGCCGGGGAGAGCAGTTCTTC,CASNLREGRGEQFF
TRBJ2-7,NA,TRBV10-1,NA,TGCGCCAGCTCGGGTCCGGGAGAGAACTACGAGCAGTACTTC,CASSGPGENYEQYF
TRBJ1-4,NA,TRBV7-9,NA,TGTGCCAGCAGCTTAGAAGTAGGTCCGGGGGAAAAACTGTTTTTT,CASSLEVGPGEKLFF
TRBJ2-1,TRBD1,TRBV9,NA,TGTGCCAGCAGCGTAGTCAGGGGGTCCTACAATGAGCAGTTCTTC,CASSVVRGSYNEQFF
TRBJ2-7,TRBD2,TRBV29-1,NA,TGCAGCGTGGTTGGCGGGAGGGCCGACGAGCAGTACTTC,CSVVGGRADEQYF
TRBJ2-2,NA,TRBV27,few,TGTGCCAGCAGTTTACTCAACACCGGGGAGCTGTTTTTT,CASSLLNTGELFF
TRBJ2-1,NA,TRBV4-1,NA,TGCGCCAGCAGCCCAGTCTCCTCCAATGAGCAGTTCTTC,CASSPVSSNEQFF
TRBJ2-5,TRBD2,TRBV4-1,NA,TGCGCCAGCAGCCATCGAGCCGAGCGGGAGATCGGGGAGACCCAGTACTTC,CASSHRAEREIGETQYF
TRBJ2-6,NA,TRBV7-9,NA,TGTGCCAGCAGCTTAGAGCCCGGGGCCAACGTCCTGACTTTC,CASSLEPGANVLTF
TRBJ2-5,NA,TRBV7-3,NA,TGTCCCGAGGGTGAGACCCAGTACTTC,CPEGETQYF
TRBJ2-6,TRBD1,TRBV28,NA,TGTGCCAGCAGTCCTACAGGGGCGGGGGCCAACGTCCTGACTTTC,CASSPTGAGANVLTF
TRBJ1-4,TRBD1,TRBV27,NA,TGTGCCAGCAGGGAGACAGGGGCTGGTGAAAAACTGTTTTTT,CASRETGAGEKLFF
TRBJ2-7,TRBD1,TRBV29-1,NA,TGCAGCGTTGTCCCCGGGACAGGCCCCTACGAGCAGTACTTC,CSVVPGTGPYEQYF
TRBJ1-1,NA,TRBV7-9,few,TGTGCCAGCAGCTTAGCCGACAGCGGGGCTTTCTTT,CASSLADSGAFF
TRBJ1-5,NA,TRBV19,NA,TGTGCCAGTACCAGAGGGCCCAGTGGCCAGCCCCAGCATTTT,CASTRGPSGQPQHF
TRBJ2-3,NA,TRBV29-1,once,TGCAGCGTATCCCTAGGAGCCGCAGATACGCAGTATTTT,CSVSLGAADTQYF
TRBJ2-1,TRBD2,TRBV4-1,NA,TGCGCCAGCAGCCAGGTACTAGCGGGAGATGAGCAGTTCTTC,CASSQVLAGDEQFF
TRBJ2-5,NA,TRBV5-1,NA,TGCGCCAGCAGCTTGGTCGGCAGGGGCATTCGGGAGACCCAGTACTTC,CASSLVGRGIRETQYF
TRBJ2-7,NA,TRBV14,once,TGTGCCAGCAGCCAAGATATTGCCCCTAGCTGGGAGCAGTACTTC,CASSQDIAPSWEQYF